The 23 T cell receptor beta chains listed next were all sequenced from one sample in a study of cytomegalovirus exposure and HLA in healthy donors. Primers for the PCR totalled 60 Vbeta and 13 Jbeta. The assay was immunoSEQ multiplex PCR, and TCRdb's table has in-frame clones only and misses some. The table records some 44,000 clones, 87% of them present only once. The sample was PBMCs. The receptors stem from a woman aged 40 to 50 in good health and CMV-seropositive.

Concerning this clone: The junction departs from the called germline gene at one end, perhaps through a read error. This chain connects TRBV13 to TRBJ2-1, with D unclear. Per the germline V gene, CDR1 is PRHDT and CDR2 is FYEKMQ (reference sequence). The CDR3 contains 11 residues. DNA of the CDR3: TGTGCCAGCAGCCTAGGTAGTGAGCAGTTCTTC. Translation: CASSLGSEQFF.

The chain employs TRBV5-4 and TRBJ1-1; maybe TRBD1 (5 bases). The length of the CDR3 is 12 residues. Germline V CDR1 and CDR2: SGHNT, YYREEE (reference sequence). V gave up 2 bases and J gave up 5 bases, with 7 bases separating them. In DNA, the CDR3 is TGTGCCAGCAGCTTCGGGGGGACTGAAGCTTTCTTT. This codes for CASSFGGTEAFF.

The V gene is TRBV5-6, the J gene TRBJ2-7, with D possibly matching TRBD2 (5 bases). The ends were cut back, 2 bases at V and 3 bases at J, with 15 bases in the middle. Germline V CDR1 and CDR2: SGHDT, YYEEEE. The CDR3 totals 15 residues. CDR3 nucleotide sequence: TGTGCCAGCAGCTTTGGTTTTATGGGGAGCTACGAGCAGTACTTC. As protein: CASSFGFMGSYEQYF.

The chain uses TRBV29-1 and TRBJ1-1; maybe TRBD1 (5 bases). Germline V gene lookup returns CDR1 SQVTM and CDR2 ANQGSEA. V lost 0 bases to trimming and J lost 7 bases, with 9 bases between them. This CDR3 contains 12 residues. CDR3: CSVEDGALEAFF. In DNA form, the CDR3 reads TGCAGCGTTGAAGATGGGGCACTTGAAGCTTTCTTT.

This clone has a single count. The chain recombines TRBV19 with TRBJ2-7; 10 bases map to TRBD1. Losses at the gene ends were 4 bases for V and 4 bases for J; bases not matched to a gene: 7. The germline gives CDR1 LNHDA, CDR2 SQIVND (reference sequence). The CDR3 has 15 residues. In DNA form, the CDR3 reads TGTGCCAGTAGTAAAACGACAGGGGGCGTTTACGAGCAGTACTTC. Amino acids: CASSKTTGGVYEQYF.

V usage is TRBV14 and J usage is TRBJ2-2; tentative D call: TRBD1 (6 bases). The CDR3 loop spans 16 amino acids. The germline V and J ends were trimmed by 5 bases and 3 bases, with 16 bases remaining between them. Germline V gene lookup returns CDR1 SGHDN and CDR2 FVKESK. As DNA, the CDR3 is TGTGCCAGCAGCAAAACAGGGCCCCTTTACACCGGGGAGCTGTTTTTT. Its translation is CASSKTGPLYTGELFF.

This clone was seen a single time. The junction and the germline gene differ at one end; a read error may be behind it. This CDR3 is CASSPREGTTGTQYF. The CDR3 DNA is TGTGCCAGCAGCCCTCGGGAAGGGACGACAGGTACGCAGTATTTT. The rearrangement links TRBV5-4 to TRBJ2-3; maybe TRBD1 (6 bases). This CDR3 comprises 15 residues. The germline gives CDR1 SGHNT, CDR2 YYREEE (reference sequence).

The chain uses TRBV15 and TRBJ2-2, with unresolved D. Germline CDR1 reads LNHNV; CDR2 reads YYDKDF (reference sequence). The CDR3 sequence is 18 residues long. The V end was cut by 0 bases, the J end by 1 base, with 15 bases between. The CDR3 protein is CATSRDQAPAVNTGELFF. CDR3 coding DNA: TGTGCCACCAGCAGAGATCAGGCCCCGGCTGTGAACACCGGGGAGCTGTTTTTT.

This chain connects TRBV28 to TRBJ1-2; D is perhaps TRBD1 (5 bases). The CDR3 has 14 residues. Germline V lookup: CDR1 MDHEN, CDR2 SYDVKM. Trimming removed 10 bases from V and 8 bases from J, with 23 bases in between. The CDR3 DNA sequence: TGTGCCACCCCCCTAAGGCAGGGTGGTCGAGGCTACACCTTC. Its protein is CATPLRQGGRGYTF.

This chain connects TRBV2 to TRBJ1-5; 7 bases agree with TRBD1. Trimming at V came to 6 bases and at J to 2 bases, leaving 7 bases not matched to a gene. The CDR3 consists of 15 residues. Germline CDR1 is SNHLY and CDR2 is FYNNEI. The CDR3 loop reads CASRGDRMGNQPQHF. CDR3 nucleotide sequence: TGTGCCAGCAGGGGGGACAGAATGGGCAATCAGCCCCAGCATTTT.

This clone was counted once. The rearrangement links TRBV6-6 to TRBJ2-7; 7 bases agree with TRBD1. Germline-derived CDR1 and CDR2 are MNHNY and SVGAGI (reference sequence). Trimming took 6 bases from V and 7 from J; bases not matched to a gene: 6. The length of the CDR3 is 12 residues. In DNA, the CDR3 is TGTGCCAGCAGGACCACAGGGGAGGAGCAGTACTTC. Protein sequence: CASRTTGEEQYF.

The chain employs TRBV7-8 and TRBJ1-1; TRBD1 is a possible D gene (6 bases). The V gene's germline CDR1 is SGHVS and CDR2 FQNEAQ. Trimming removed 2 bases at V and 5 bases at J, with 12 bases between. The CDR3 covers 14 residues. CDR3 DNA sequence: TGTGCCAGCAGCTTAAACAGGGTGGGGACTGAAGCTTTCTTT. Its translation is CASSLNRVGTEAFF.

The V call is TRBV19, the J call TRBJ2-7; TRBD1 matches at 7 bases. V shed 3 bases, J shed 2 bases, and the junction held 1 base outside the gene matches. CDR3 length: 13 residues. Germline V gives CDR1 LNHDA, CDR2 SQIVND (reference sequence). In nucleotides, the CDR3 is TGTGCCAGTAGTATCCAGGGGGCCTACGAGCAGTACTTC. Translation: CASSIQGAYEQYF.

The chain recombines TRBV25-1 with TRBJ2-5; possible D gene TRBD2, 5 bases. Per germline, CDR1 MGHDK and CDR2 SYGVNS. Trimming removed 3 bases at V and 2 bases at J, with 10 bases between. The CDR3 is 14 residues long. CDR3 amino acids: CASSEPPGQETQYF. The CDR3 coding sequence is TGTGCCAGCAGTGAGCCCCCGGGACAAGAGACCCAGTACTTC.

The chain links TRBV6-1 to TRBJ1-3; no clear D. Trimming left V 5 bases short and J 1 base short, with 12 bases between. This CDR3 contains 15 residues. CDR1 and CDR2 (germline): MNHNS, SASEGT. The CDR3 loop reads CASSSRTFSGNTIYF. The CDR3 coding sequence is TGTGCCAGCAGTTCGAGGACTTTTTCTGGAAACACCATATATTTT.

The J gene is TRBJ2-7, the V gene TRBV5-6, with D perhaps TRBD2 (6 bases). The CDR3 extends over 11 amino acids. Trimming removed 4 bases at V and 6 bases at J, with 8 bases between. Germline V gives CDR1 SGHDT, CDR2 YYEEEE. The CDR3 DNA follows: TGTGCCAGCAGCCGGGGGACCGAGCAGTACTTC. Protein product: CASSRGTEQYF.

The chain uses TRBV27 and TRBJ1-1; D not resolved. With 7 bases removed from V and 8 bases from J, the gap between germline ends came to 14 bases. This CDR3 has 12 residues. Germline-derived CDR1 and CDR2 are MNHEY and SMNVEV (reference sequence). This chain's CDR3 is CASNRPGEEAFF. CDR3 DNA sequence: TGTGCCAGCAACAGACCCGGGGAGGAAGCTTTCTTT.

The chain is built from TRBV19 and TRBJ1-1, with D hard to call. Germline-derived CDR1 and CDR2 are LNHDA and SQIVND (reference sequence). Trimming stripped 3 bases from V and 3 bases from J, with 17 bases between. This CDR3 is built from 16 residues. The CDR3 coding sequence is TGTGCCAGTAGTATGGAGTCTATTTTGGAGGACACTGAAGCTTTCTTT. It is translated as CASSMESILEDTEAFF. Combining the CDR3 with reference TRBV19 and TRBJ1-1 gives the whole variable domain DGGITQSPKYLFRKEGQNVTLSCEQNLNHDAMYWYRQDPGQGLRLIYYSQIVNDFQKGDIAEGYSVSREKKESFPLTVTSAQKNPTAFYLCASSMESILEDTEAFFGQGTRLTVV.

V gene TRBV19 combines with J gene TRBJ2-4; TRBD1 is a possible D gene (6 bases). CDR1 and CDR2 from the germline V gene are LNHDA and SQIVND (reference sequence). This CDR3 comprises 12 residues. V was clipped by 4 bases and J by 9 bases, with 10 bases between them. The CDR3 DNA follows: TGTGCCAGTAGTAGTTTAGGGGGCATTCAGTACTTC. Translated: CASSSLGGIQYF. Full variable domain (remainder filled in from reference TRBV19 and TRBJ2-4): DGGITQSPKYLFRKEGQNVTLSCEQNLNHDAMYWYRQDPGQGLRLIYYSQIVNDFQKGDIAEGYSVSREKKESFPLTVTSAQKNPTAFYLCASSSLGGIQYFGAGTRLSVL.

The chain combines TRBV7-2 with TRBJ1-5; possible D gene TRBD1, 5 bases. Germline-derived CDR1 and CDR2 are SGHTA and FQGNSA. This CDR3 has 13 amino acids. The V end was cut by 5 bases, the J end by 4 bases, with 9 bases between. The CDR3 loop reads CASSLQGNQPQHF. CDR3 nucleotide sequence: TGTGCCAGCAGCCTGCAGGGAAATCAGCCCCAGCATTTT. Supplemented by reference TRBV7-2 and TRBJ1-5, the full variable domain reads GAGVSQSPSNKVTEKGKDVELRCDPISGHTALYWYRQSLGQGLEFLIYFQGNSAPDKSGLPSDRFSAERTGGSVSTLTIQRTQQEDSAVYLCASSLQGNQPQHFGDGTRLSIL.

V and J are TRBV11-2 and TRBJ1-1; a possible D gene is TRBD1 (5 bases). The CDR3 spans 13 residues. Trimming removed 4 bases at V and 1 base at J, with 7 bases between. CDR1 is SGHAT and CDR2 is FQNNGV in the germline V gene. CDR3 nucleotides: TGTGCCAGCAGCTCCGGACAGAACACTGAAGCTTTCTTT. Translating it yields CASSSGQNTEAFF.

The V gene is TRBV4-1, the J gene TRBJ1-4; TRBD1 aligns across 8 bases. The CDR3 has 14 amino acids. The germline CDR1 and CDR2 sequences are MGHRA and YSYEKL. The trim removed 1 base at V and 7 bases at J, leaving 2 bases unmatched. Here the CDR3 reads CASSQGQGSEKLFF. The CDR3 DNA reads TGCGCCAGCAGCCAAGGACAGGGGAGTGAAAAACTGTTTTTT.

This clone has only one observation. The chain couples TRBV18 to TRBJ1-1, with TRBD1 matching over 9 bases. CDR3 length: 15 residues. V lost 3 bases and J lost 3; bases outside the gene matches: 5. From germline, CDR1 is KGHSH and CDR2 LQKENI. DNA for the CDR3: TGTGCCAGCTCACCCAGGGACAGGGCTCACACTGAAGCTTTCTTT. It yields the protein CASSPRDRAHTEAFF.